This T cell receptor beta chain was observed in a study of Ad26.COV2.S vaccination and SARS-CoV-2 variants. About the study: Ad26.COV2.S shots went into the muscle once or twice, 56 days apart. Findings and limits, study-wide: The TCR-based breadth and depth measures might underestimate overall T cell responses.

Method: immunoSEQ multiplex PCR; TCRdb's copy keeps in-frame clones and lacks some. Here the sample spans hundreds of thousands of clones, approximately 92% being singletons. Sample treatment: 19 received Ad26.COV2.S at low or high dose, single or two shots; roughly five received placebo; per-sample allocation not given. Specimens were obtained on day 63 following the first vaccine or placebo injection. The donor was a Boston adult aged 18-55 years. The vaccine antigen was prefusion-stabilized Wuhan SARS-CoV-2 spike. Germline lookup yields CDR1 MDHEN and CDR2 SYDVKM. Trimming removed 2 bases at V and 4 bases at J, with 5 bases between. The CDR3 spans 12 residues. This clone appeared a single time. Its antigen is unidentified.

Material: peripheral blood, obtained in a trial of Ad26.COV2.S vaccine versus placebo. This TCR was sampled from a person between 18 and 65 years old who received the Ad26.COV2.S COVID-19 vaccine or a placebo. This chain uses TRBV28 with TRBJ1-1; D is unclear. CDR3 amino acids: CASSLTRTEAFF. The DNA of the CDR3 is TGTGCCAGCAGTTTAACCCGCACTGAAGCTTTCTTT.